This entry lists 8 T cell receptor beta chains sequenced from one sample in a study of control samples from healthy donors and cancer patients. The repertoire was sequenced with immunoSEQ multiplex PCR; TCRdb's copy has only in-frame clones and lacks some. This table holds under 200,000 clones, 91% found once. Sequencing input: blood. The source is a woman aged 25 to 39 in good health.

A single count supports this clone. Other DNA sequences in the same sample also yield this CDR3. This chain uses TRBV28 with TRBJ1-5, with D maybe TRBD1 (5 bases). The CDR3 runs to 14 residues. Germline CDR1 and CDR2: MDHEN and SYDVKM. Trimming removed 2 bases at V and 2 bases at J, with 7 bases between. The CDR3 region is CASSLGGGNQPQHF. CDR3 DNA: TGTGCCAGCAGTTTAGGGGGGGGCAATCAGCCCCAGCATTTT.

The chain joins TRBV27 to TRBJ2-7; TRBD2 is a possible D gene (6 bases). CDR3 length: 13 residues. The germline V and J ends were trimmed by 7 bases and 2 bases, with 12 bases remaining between them. Looked up from germline, CDR1 is MNHEY and CDR2 is SMNVEV (reference sequence). This chain's CDR3 is CASTGTGAYEQYF. CDR3 DNA: TGTGCCAGCACCGGGACGGGGGCCTACGAGCAGTACTTC.

The CDR3 loop reads CASSYTGTGDNEQFF. The CDR3 bases are TGTGCCAGCAGCTACACCGGGACAGGGGACAATGAGCAGTTCTTC. The V call is TRBV9, the J call TRBJ2-1, with 10 nucleotides matching TRBD1. The CDR3 runs 15 residues. Germline V CDR1 and CDR2: SGDLS, YYNGEE. Unmatched junction bases numbered 6, after V lost 4 bases and J lost 5 bases.

This clone showed up just a few times. The V call is TRBV7-2, the J call TRBJ1-1; 8 bases fit TRBD1. From germline, CDR1 is SGHTA and CDR2 FQGNSA. After removal of 5 bases from V and 4 bases from J, the junction contained 9 bases not matched to a gene. This CDR3 is built from 15 residues. CDR3 sequence (DNA): TGTGCCAGCAGCCCGACCCGGACAGGGAGCACTGAAGCTTTCTTT. Its translation is CASSPTRTGSTEAFF.

V is TRBV24-1 and J is TRBJ1-2; 7 nucleotides match TRBD1. J gave up 0 bases and V 3 bases, and 6 bases lay outside the gene matches. Germline V gene sequence: CDR1 KGHDR, CDR2 SFDVKD. The CDR3 is made up of 16 amino acids. The CDR3 sequence is CATSDTGTASNYGYTF. CDR3 coding DNA: TGTGCCACCAGTGATACCGGGACAGCATCTAACTATGGCTACACCTTC.

This clone was seen only a few times. This chain links TRBV20-1 with TRBJ2-2; TRBD1 agrees at 9 bases. Unmatched junction bases numbered 9, after V lost 3 bases and J lost 4 bases. CDR1 is DFQATT, CDR2 SNEGSKA, per germline (reference sequence). This CDR3 is 16 amino acids long. The CDR3 loop reads CSASVPGTGITGELFF. DNA of the CDR3: TGCAGTGCTAGTGTCCCCGGGACAGGGATCACCGGGGAGCTGTTTTTT.

CDR3 DNA sequence: TGCGCCAGCAGCCAAGAGGGGACAGGGGGCCACGAGCAGTACTTC. The encoded protein is CASSQEGTGGHEQYF. The V and J genes are TRBV4-1 and TRBJ2-7, with 12 bases fitting TRBD1. Losses at the gene ends were 0 bases for V and 5 bases for J; bases not matched to a gene: 2. The CDR3 length is 15 residues. Germline V gene data show CDR1 as MGHRA and CDR2 as YSYEKL.

This clone was detected only once. V usage is TRBV6-1 and J usage is TRBJ2-2; a possible D gene is TRBD2 (6 bases). Trimming removed 1 base from V and 3 bases from J, with 6 bases in between. The CDR3 consists of 14 residues. CDR1 is MNHNS and CDR2 is SASEGT in the germline V gene. The DNA for the CDR3 is TGTGCCAGCAGTGAAGTAGCGGACACCGGGGAGCTGTTTTTT. It yields the protein CASSEVADTGELFF.